This T cell receptor (beta chain) was sequenced in a study of blood T cells in healthy people across ages. Germline V CDR1 and CDR2: DFQATT, SNEGSKA (reference sequence). CDR3 length equals 16 residues. Trimming removed 6 bases from V and 11 bases from J; junction bases left unmatched: 20. General study results and limits: With unsorted PBMCs, a conclusive comparison of naive versus antigen-experienced cells was not possible.

A second PCR, run for roughly 7 to 12 cycles, used a sample-barcoded 5' primer plus a J-beta primer mix. One entry per CDR3 protein, called by TCRdb with MiXCR from the 5' RACE reads. The sample records approximately 350,000 distinct CDR3 sequences, over 45% being singletons. Concerning this clonotype: Its antigen is not known.

This clonotype originated in a man in his sixties in good health. The sample was blood. The rearrangement uses TRBV20-1 and TRBJ2-5, with 11 positions matching TRBD2. As DNA, the CDR3 is TGCAGTGCCAATTCTTTAGCGGGAGGGGGTCACAATGAGCAGTACTTC. Protein: CSANSLAGGGHNEQYF.